Listed below are T cell receptor beta chains from one sample, sequenced in a study of cytomegalovirus exposure and HLA in healthy donors. The repertoire was sequenced with immunoSEQ multiplex PCR; TCRdb's copy has only in-frame clones and lacks some. The sample yields around 100,000 clones, roughly 77% seen once. The sequencing input was PBMCs. The receptor set was obtained from a woman aged 18-30 years in good health and CMV-seropositive. The CDR3 runs from the conserved cysteine through the conserved F or W. A D gene is named only where the DNA matches it firmly. Size tells how often a clone was seen (once, few, many) or the class of an expanded clone, and some rows leave it out.

CDR3	DNA	V	J	size	D	length
CASSSGLAETDTQYF	TGTGCCAGCAGCTCGGGACTAGCGGAAACAGATACGCAGTATTTT	TRBV5-6	TRBJ2-3	few	TRBD2	15
CASSLTTGGWRDTQYF	TGTGCCAGCAGTCTAACGACAGGGGGCTGGAGGGATACGCAGTATTTT	TRBV27	TRBJ2-3	-	TRBD1	16
CASGLTTGVRTEAFF	TGTGCTAGTGGTTTAACGACAGGGGTTAGGACTGAAGCTTTCTTT	TRBV12-5	TRBJ1-1	-	TRBD1	15
CASSVRGSGETQYF	TGTGCCAGCAGCGTAAGAGGGTCTGGAGAGACCCAGTACTTC	TRBV9	TRBJ2-5	-	-	14
CAPEGPGTHEQYF	TGTGCCCCTGAAGGTCCCGGGACTCACGAGCAGTACTTC	TRBV21-1	TRBJ2-7	once	-	13
CASSSTGRGGYTF	TGCGCCAGCAGCTCTACAGGTCGAGGTGGCTACACCTTC	TRBV5-1	TRBJ1-2	-	-	13
CATSGTASPEQFF	TGTGCCACCAGCGGGACAGCCTCTCCTGAGCAGTTCTTC	TRBV15	TRBJ2-1	-	TRBD1	13
CASDPGGREKLFF	TGTGCCAGTGACCCAGGGGGGCGTGAAAAACTGTTTTTT	TRBV19	TRBJ1-4	-	TRBD1	13
CAWSHLYSGINTEAFF	TGTGCCTGGAGTCATTTATATTCGGGGATCAACACTGAAGCTTTCTTT	TRBV30	TRBJ1-1	-	-	16
CASSQVQGLASGVQETQYF	TGTGCCAGCAGCCAAGTACAAGGGTTGGCAAGCGGGGTACAAGAGACCCAGTACTTC	TRBV14	TRBJ2-5	-	TRBD2	19
CASSLGTGRTNTGELFF	TGCGCCAGCAGCCTGGGTACCGGGAGGACGAACACCGGGGAGCTGTTTTTT	TRBV5-1	TRBJ2-2	-	TRBD2	17
CAWRFAAAEQYF	TGTGCCTGGAGGTTCGCCGCCGCGGAGCAGTACTTC	TRBV30	TRBJ2-7	-	-	12
CASSNLRQGSYEQYF	TGTGCCAGCAGCAACTTACGTCAGGGTTCCTACGAGCAGTACTTC	TRBV11-2	TRBJ2-7	-	-	15
CASSLGRLVVPGELFF	TGTGCCAGCAGCTTGGGGAGACTAGTTGTCCCCGGGGAGCTGTTTTTT	TRBV11-2	TRBJ2-2	-	-	16
CASSPGTADQPQHF	TGTGCCAGCAGCCCGGGGACAGCCGATCAGCCCCAGCATTTT	TRBV7-9	TRBJ1-5	-	TRBD1	14
CRGLGETQYF	TGCCGCGGCCTGGGAGAGACCCAGTACTTC	TRBV20-1	TRBJ2-5	-	-	10
CASSELGWAGGSIHEQYF	TGTGCCAGCAGTGAATTGGGCTGGGCTGGCGGGAGTATCCACGAGCAGTACTTC	TRBV25-1	TRBJ2-7	-	TRBD2	18
CASSPSWGFGTTYEQYF	TGCGCCAGCAGCCCTTCCTGGGGCTTTGGGACAACCTACGAGCAGTACTTC	TRBV4-3	TRBJ2-7	few	-	17
CASSQEVRMSGDYQPGQYF	TGCGCCAGCAGCCAAGAAGTGAGAATGTCAGGGGACTACCAGCCGGGGCAGTACTTC	TRBV4-1	TRBJ2-7	-	-	19
CASSSLRSLLGQNNNEQFF	TGTGCCAGCAGCTCTTTGCGCAGCCTTTTGGGACAGAATAACAATGAGCAGTTCTTC	TRBV11-2	TRBJ2-1	-	TRBD1	19
CASSLEAGGYYYGYTF	TGCGCCAGCAGCTTGGAGGCAGGGGGATATTACTATGGCTACACCTTC	TRBV5-1	TRBJ1-2	few	TRBD1	16
CASSFGGAQLSYEQYF	TGTGCCAGCAGTTTCGGGGGGGCACAGCTATCCTACGAGCAGTACTTC	TRBV28	TRBJ2-7	-	TRBD2	16
CASSSRGQKDPEAFF	TGTGCCAGCAGCTCGAGGGGACAGAAGGACCCTGAAGCTTTCTTT	TRBV7-9	TRBJ1-1	-	TRBD1	15
CASSHYEQYF	TGTGCCAGCAGCCACTACGAGCAGTACTTC	TRBV7-8	TRBJ2-7	few	-	10
CASSGGDYGYTF	TGTGCCAGCAGTGGGGGGGACTATGGCTACACCTTC	TRBV28	TRBJ1-2	-	-	12
CASSYSDRRLSGYTF	TGTGCCAGCAGTTACTCTGACCGTCGACTTTCGGGCTACACCTTC	TRBV6-5	TRBJ1-2	few	-	15
CASSPTGINTGELFF	TGTGCCAGCAGCCCGACAGGGATAAACACCGGGGAGCTGTTTTTT	TRBV6-1	TRBJ2-2	few	TRBD1	15
CASSSTQGAYTEAFF	TGTGCCAGCAGCTCAACACAGGGGGCTTATACTGAAGCTTTCTTT	TRBV9	TRBJ1-1	-	TRBD1	15
CASSTGMSGNTIYF	TGTGCCAGCAGCACGGGGATGTCTGGAAACACCATATATTTT	TRBV5-4	TRBJ1-3	-	-	14
CASSGQSSGNTIYF	TGCGCCAGCAGCGGACAGAGCTCTGGAAACACCATATATTTT	TRBV5-1	TRBJ1-3	-	-	14
CASSSYRDEQFF	TGTGCCAGCTCCTCCTACAGGGATGAGCAGTTCTTC	TRBV2	TRBJ2-1	-	-	12
CASRRPGQLSSGANVLTF	TGTGCCAGCCGGCGACCGGGACAGTTAAGCTCTGGGGCCAACGTCCTGACTTTC	TRBV27	TRBJ2-6	once	TRBD1	18
CASSLGGGYEQYF	TGTGCCAGCAGTTTAGGCGGGGGCTACGAGCAGTACTTC	TRBV27	TRBJ2-7	-	TRBD2	13
CASSLVGMAGENTEAFF	TGCGCCAGCAGCTTGGTAGGTATGGCAGGGGAGAACACTGAAGCTTTCTTT	TRBV5-1	TRBJ1-1	-	-	17
CASSSPWTHEKLFF	TGTGCCAGCAGCTCCCCGTGGACTCACGAAAAACTGTTTTTT	TRBV5-6	TRBJ1-4	-	-	14
CASSVGQGYGYTF	TGTGCCAGCAGCGTGGGACAGGGCTATGGCTACACCTTC	TRBV9	TRBJ1-2	-	TRBD1	13
CASMGTAKGYTF	TGTGCCAGCATGGGGACAGCTAAGGGCTACACCTTC	TRBV5-6	TRBJ1-2	-	TRBD1	12
CAWKRGSSNQPQHF	TGTGCCTGGAAGCGGGGGTCTAGCAATCAGCCCCAGCATTTT	TRBV30	TRBJ1-5	-	-	14
CAISEGNTWQVGTNEKLFF	TGTGCCATCAGTGAGGGTAATACCTGGCAGGTTGGAACTAATGAAAAACTGTTTTTT	TRBV10-3	TRBJ1-4	few	-	19
CASSFRGLGYTGELFF	TGTGCCAGCAGTTTCAGAGGGTTGGGGTACACCGGGGAGCTGTTTTTT	TRBV27	TRBJ2-2	-	-	16
CAIRQGMNTEAFF	TGTGCCATCAGACAGGGGATGAACACTGAAGCTTTCTTT	TRBV2	TRBJ1-1	-	TRBD1	13
CASSFDSSNQPQHF	TGTGCCAGCAGTTTTGACAGTAGCAATCAGCCCCAGCATTTT	TRBV6-6	TRBJ1-5	once	-	14
CASSLGLAGTNEQFF	TGTGCCAGCAGCTTAGGGCTAGCGGGAACCAATGAGCAGTTCTTC	TRBV13	TRBJ2-1	-	TRBD2	15
CAAGQGGVNEQYF	TGTGCCGCAGGACAGGGGGGTGTCAACGAGCAGTACTTC	TRBV10-3	TRBJ2-7	-	TRBD1	13
CASSEAHPAYNEQFF	TGTGCCAGCAGTGAAGCCCACCCGGCCTACAATGAGCAGTTCTTC	TRBV6-1	TRBJ2-1	few	-	15